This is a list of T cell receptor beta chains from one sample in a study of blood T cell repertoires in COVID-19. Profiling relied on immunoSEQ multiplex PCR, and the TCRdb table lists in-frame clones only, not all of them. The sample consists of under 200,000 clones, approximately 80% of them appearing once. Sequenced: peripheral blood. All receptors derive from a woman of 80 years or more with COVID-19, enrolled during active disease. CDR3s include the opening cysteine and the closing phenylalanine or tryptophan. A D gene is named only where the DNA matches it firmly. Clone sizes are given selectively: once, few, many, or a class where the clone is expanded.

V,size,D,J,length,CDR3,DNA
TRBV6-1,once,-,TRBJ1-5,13,CASSEVQFQPQHF,TGTGCCAGCAGTGAAGTACAGTTTCAGCCCCAGCATTTT
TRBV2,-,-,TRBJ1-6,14,CASSAAAALSPLHF,TGTGCCAGCAGTGCGGCGGCCGCCTTATCACCCCTCCACTTT
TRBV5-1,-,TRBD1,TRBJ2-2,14,CASSGQANTGELFF,TGCGCCAGCAGCGGACAGGCGAACACCGGGGAGCTGTTTTTT
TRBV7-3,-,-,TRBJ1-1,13,CASSLGGSTEAFF,TGTGCCAGCAGCTTAGGGGGGAGCACTGAAGCTTTCTTT
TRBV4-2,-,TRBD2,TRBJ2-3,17,CASSQDMAGGPTDTQYF,TGTGCCAGCAGCCAAGACATGGCGGGAGGCCCCACAGATACGCAGTATTTT
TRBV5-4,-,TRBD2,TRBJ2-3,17,CASSPHLSGGNTDTQYF,TGTGCCAGCAGCCCCCACCTTAGCGGGGGGAACACAGATACGCAGTATTTT
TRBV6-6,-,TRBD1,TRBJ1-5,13,CASSTGAHQPQHF,TGTGCCAGCAGTACAGGGGCCCATCAGCCCCAGCATTTT
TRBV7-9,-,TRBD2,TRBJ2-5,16,CASSQDLGLAGETQYF,TGTGCCAGCAGCCAAGACCTCGGACTAGCGGGAGAGACCCAGTACTTC
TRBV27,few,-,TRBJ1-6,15,CASRPRESYNSPLHF,TGTGCCAGCCGGCCCAGGGAATCCTATAATTCACCCCTCCACTTT
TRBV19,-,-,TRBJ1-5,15,CASSRGRAQNQPQHF,TGTGCCAGTAGTAGAGGCAGGGCGCAAAATCAGCCCCAGCATTTT
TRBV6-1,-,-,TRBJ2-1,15,CASSEFPGLGNEQFF,TGTGCCAGCAGTGAGTTCCCGGGACTGGGCAATGAGCAGTTCTTC
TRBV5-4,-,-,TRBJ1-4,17,CASSLGGSSGTISKLFF,TGTGCCAGCAGCCTAGGGGGTAGCTCCGGGACAATATCAAAACTGTTTTTT
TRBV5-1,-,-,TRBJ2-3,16,CASSLSGVIGTDTQYF,TGCGCCAGCAGCTTATCCGGGGTCATAGGCACAGATACGCAGTATTTT
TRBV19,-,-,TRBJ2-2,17,CASSMAKEGGSTGELFF,TGTGCCAGTAGTATGGCGAAGGAGGGGGGGAGCACCGGGGAGCTGTTTTTT
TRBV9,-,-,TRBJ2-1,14,CASSPTTSLREQFF,TGTGCCAGCAGCCCGACGACTAGTTTGCGTGAGCAGTTCTTC
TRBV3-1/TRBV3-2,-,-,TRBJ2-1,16,CASSRMSGGVINEQFF,TGTGCCAGCAGCCGGATGTCGGGCGGGGTAATCAATGAGCAGTTCTTC
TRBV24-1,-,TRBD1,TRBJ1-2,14,CATSDPGQGDGYTF,TGTGCCACCAGTGATCCCGGCCAGGGGGACGGCTACACCTTC
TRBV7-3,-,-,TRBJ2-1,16,CASSLRQAGAYNEQFF,TGTGCCAGCAGCTTACGGCAGGCGGGGGCTTACAATGAGCAGTTCTTC
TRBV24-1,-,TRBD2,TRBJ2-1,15,CATAASGSSYNEQFF,TGTGCCACCGCGGCTAGCGGGAGCTCCTACAATGAGCAGTTCTTC
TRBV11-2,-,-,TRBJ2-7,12,CASSLAGREQYF,TGTGCCAGCAGCTTAGCGGGTCGGGAGCAGTACTTC
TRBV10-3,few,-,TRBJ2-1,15,CAPPSTGDRYNEQFF,TGTGCCCCCCCGTCCACGGGGGACCGCTACAATGAGCAGTTCTTC
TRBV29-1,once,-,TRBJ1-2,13,CSVSARLDYGYTF,TGCAGCGTCTCGGCCCGGCTAGACTATGGCTACACCTTC
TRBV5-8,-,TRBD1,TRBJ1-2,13,CASTLGRGRGYTF,TGTGCCAGCACCCTTGGAAGGGGGCGAGGCTACACCTTC
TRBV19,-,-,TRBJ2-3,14,CASSRTRSTDTQYF,TGTGCCAGTAGTCGTACTAGGAGCACAGATACGCAGTATTTT
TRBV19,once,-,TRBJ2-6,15,CASKRSSPGANVLTF,TGTGCCAGCAAACGAAGCTCTCCTGGGGCCAACGTCCTGACTTTC
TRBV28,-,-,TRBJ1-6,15,CASSFGPRGGSPLHF,TGTGCCAGCAGTTTCGGCCCCCGGGGGGGTTCACCCCTCCACTTT
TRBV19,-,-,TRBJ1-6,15,CASSIDRAKNSPLHF,TGTGCCAGTAGTATAGACAGGGCGAAAAATTCACCCCTCCACTTT
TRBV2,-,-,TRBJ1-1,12,CASSEEGVEAFF,TGTGCCAGCAGTGAGGAAGGGGTTGAAGCTTTCTTT
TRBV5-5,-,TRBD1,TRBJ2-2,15,CASSRTGRFDGELFF,TGTGCCAGCAGCCGGACAGGGCGGTTTGACGGGGAGCTGTTTTTT
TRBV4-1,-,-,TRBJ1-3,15,CASSQERTAGNTIYF,TGCGCCAGCAGCCAAGAGAGAACGGCTGGAAACACCATATATTTT
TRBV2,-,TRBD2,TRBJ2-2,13,CASSREHTGELFF,TGTGCCAGTTCGCGGGAGCACACCGGGGAGCTGTTTTTT
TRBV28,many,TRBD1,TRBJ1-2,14,CASTRQGANYGYTF,TGTGCCAGCACCCGACAGGGGGCTAACTATGGCTACACCTTC
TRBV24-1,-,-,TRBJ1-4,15,CATSPYRVGNEKLFF,TGTGCCACCAGTCCCTACAGGGTCGGGAATGAAAAACTGTTTTTT
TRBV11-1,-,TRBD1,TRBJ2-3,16,CASSFGTARGTDTQYF,TGTGCCAGCAGCTTCGGGACAGCCAGGGGCACAGATACGCAGTATTTT
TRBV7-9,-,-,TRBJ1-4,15,CASSLDTGTNEKLFF,TGTGCCAGCAGCTTAGATACCGGAACTAATGAAAAACTGTTTTTT
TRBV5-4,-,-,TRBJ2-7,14,CASSFRELVDEQYF,TGTGCCAGCAGCTTTCGGGAGTTGGTAGACGAGCAGTACTTC
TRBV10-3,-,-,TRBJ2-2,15,CAISQGGANTGELFF,TGTGCCATCAGCCAGGGGGGCGCGAACACCGGGGAGCTGTTTTTT
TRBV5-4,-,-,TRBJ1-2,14,CASSLVDRPYGYTF,TGTGCCAGCAGCTTGGTCGACAGACCCTATGGCTACACCTTC
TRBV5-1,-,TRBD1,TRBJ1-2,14,CASSFGQGSAGYTF,TGCGCCAGCAGCTTCGGACAGGGCTCGGCCGGCTACACCTTC
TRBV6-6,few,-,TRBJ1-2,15,CASSYERGIDYGYTF,TGTGCCAGCAGTTATGAAAGGGGAATCGACTATGGCTACACCTTC
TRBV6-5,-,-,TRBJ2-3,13,CASSLPGTDTQYF,TGTGCCAGCAGCCTTCCCGGGACAGATACGCAGTATTTT
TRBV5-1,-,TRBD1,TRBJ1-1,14,CASSSGQPNTEAFF,TGCGCCAGCAGCTCGGGACAGCCAAACACTGAAGCTTTCTTT
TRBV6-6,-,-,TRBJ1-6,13,CASVARGNSPLHF,TGTGCCAGCGTCGCCAGGGGTAATTCACCCCTCCACTTT
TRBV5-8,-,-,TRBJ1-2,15,CASSLGGARDYGYTF,TGTGCCAGCAGCTTGGGCGGGGCAAGGGACTATGGCTACACCTTC
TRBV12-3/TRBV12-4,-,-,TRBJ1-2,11,CASSQNYGYTF,TGTGCCAGCAGTCAGAACTATGGCTACACCTTC
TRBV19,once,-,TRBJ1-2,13,CASSLQAQGGYTF,TGTGCCAGTAGCCTCCAGGCCCAGGGGGGCTACACCTTC
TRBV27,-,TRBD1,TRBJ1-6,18,CASSLFGEGGQGLFPLHF,TGTGCCAGCAGTTTATTCGGAGAGGGGGGACAGGGGCTCTTTCCCCTCCACTTT
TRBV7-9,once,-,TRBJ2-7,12,CASSSTGYEQYF,TGTGCCAGCAGCTCCACAGGCTACGAGCAGTACTTC
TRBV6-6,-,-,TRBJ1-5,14,CASSPDGGNQPQHF,TGTGCCAGCAGTCCGGACGGGGGCAATCAGCCCCAGCATTTT
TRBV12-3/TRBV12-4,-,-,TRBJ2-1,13,CASSLGDNNEQFF,TGTGCCAGCAGCCTGGGAGACAACAATGAGCAGTTCTTC
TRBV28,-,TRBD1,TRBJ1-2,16,CASRSSTGESHYGYTF,TGTGCCAGCCGATCATCGACAGGGGAGTCTCACTATGGCTACACCTTC
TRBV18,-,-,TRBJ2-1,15,CASSRIGGRFNEQFF,TGTGCCAGCTCACGTATTGGGGGCCGATTCAATGAGCAGTTCTTC
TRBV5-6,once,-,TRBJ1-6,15,CASSFRQGYNSPLHF,TGTGCCAGCAGCTTTCGGCAGGGTTATAATTCACCCCTCCACTTT
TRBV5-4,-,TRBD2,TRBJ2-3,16,CASSWGLAGATDTQYF,TGTGCCAGCAGCTGGGGGTTAGCGGGGGCCACAGATACGCAGTATTTT
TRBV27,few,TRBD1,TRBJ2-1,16,CASRSRGISVFDEQFF,TGTGCCAGCAGATCCAGGGGGATTTCAGTTTTCGATGAGCAGTTCTTC